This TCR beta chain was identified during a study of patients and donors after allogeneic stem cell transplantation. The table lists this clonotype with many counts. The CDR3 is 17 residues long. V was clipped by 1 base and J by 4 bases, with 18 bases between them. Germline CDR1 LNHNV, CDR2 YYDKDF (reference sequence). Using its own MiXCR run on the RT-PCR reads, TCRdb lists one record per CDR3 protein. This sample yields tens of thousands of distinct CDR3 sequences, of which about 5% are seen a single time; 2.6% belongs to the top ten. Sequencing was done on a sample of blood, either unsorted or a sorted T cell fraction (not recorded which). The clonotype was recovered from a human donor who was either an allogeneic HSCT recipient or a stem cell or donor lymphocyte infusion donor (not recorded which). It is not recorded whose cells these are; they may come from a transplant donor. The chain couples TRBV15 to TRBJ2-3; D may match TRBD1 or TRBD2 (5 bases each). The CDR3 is CATSRGVGAGSPDTQYF. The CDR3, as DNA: TGTGCCACCAGCAGAGGAGTAGGGGCTGGGAGCCCAGATACGCAGTATTTT.